This T cell receptor (beta chain) emerged from a study of CD8+ T cells in alopecia areata. Findings of the study overall: Numerous clones, expanded in lesions, remained in scalp and blood during tofacitinib. Especially in alopecia totalis/universalis, lesional scalp showed greater clonality than normal scalp did.

Sequencing relied on a cDNA template that was reverse transcribed from extracted RNA. Sequencing used immunoSEQ multiplex PCR; TCRdb keeps in-frame clones, though not all of them. The table includes 90,000 to 120,000 clones, 84% detected once. As concerns this clone: Its cognate antigen is unknown.

Specified treatment: oral pan-JAK inhibitor, 5-10 mg twice daily. Alopecia areata patients gave lesional scalp punch biopsies and peripheral blood samples. The CDR3 extends over 15 amino acids. J is TRBJ1-1 and V is TRBV21-1; the DNA was not compared with TRBD1, the D call given in the table. TRBV21-1 is annotated as a pseudogene. The source of this sequence is a human donor with alopecia areata. The sequenced sample was CD8+ T cells sorted from blood, obtained at week 24, from a patient treated with tofacitinib. The chain's CDR3 is CASRESRGGNTEAFF. CDR3 nucleotide sequence: TGTGCCAGCCGCGAATCTCGAGGGGGGAACACTGAAGCTTTCTTT.